These T cell receptor beta chains were read from a single sample in a study of Graves' ophthalmopathy and Graves' hyperthyroidism. TCRdb recomputed calls from the multiplex PCR reads with MiXCR, one row per CDR3 protein. The data contain about 370,000 distinct CDR3 sequences, roughly a sixth of them singletons. The sequencing input was peripheral blood. The receptors come from an adult woman with stable Graves' hyperthyroidism. Each CDR3 is given with its conserved first and last residue. D genes are given only for firm matches. The listing skips clone size in some rows; elsewhere it reads once, few, many or a size class.

V gene: TRBV7-9
D gene: TRBD2
clone size: many
J gene: TRBJ2-2
CDR3 protein: CASRTGLAGNTGELFF
CDR3 DNA: TGTGCCAGCAGGACGGGCCTAGCGGGTAACACCGGGGAGCTGTTTTTT

V gene: TRBV11-2
D gene: .
clone size: many
J gene: TRBJ2-7
CDR3 protein: CASSLVGTRSYEQYF
CDR3 DNA: TGTGCCAGCAGCTTAGTTGGAACACGCTCCTACGAGCAGTACTTC

V gene: TRBV4-2
D gene: .
clone size: .
J gene: TRBJ1-3
CDR3 protein: CASSQDTGRITGNTIYF
CDR3 DNA: TGTGCCAGCAGCCAAGACACGGGACGGATAACTGGAAACACCATATATTTT

V gene: TRBV2
D gene: TRBD2
clone size: few
J gene: TRBJ2-3
CDR3 protein: CASRTLLAGKTDTQYF
CDR3 DNA: TGTGCCAGCAGGACCCTCCTAGCGGGAAAGACAGATACGCAGTATTTT

V gene: TRBV6-2/TRBV6-3
D gene: TRBD2
clone size: .
J gene: TRBJ2-7
CDR3 protein: CASKREGLDEQYF
CDR3 DNA: TGTGCCAGCAAGCGGGAGGGTCTCGACGAGCAGTACTTC

V gene: TRBV7-2
D gene: TRBD2
clone size: .
J gene: TRBJ2-5
CDR3 protein: CASSLASVRASGRNWETQYF
CDR3 DNA: TGTGCCAGCAGCTTAGCATCCGTAAGGGCTAGCGGGAGGAATTGGGAGACCCAGTACTTC

V gene: TRBV5-1
D gene: .
clone size: many
J gene: TRBJ2-7
CDR3 protein: CASSLADSSYEQYF
CDR3 DNA: TGCGCCAGCAGCTTGGCTGACAGTTCCTACGAGCAGTACTTC

V gene: TRBV28
D gene: TRBD1
clone size: .
J gene: TRBJ1-6
CDR3 protein: CAHRGGSVNSPLHF
CDR3 DNA: TGTGCCCACAGGGGGGGGTCGGTCAATTCACCCCTCCACTTT

V gene: TRBV5-4
D gene: TRBD2
clone size: many
J gene: TRBJ2-7
CDR3 protein: CASSYLASGSFVHEQYF
CDR3 DNA: TGTGCCAGCAGCTACTTGGCTAGCGGGAGTTTTGTGCACGAGCAGTACTTC

V gene: TRBV18
D gene: .
clone size: many
J gene: TRBJ2-5
CDR3 protein: CASSPGTGRAQYF
CDR3 DNA: TGTGCCAGCTCACCCGGGACTGGCCGGGCCCAGTACTTC

V gene: TRBV12-5
D gene: TRBD1
clone size: many
J gene: TRBJ1-5
CDR3 protein: CASGLSDRDWSNQPQHF
CDR3 DNA: TGTGCTAGTGGTTTGTCTGACAGGGATTGGAGCAATCAGCCCCAGCATTTT

V gene: TRBV20-1
D gene: .
clone size: many
J gene: TRBJ1-1
CDR3 protein: CSARDRVNTEAFF
CDR3 DNA: TGCAGTGCTAGAGACAGGGTGAACACTGAAGCTTTCTTT

V gene: TRBV12-3/TRBV12-4
D gene: .
clone size: .
J gene: TRBJ2-2
CDR3 protein: CASRHDRNTGELFF
CDR3 DNA: TGTGCCAGCAGACACGACAGGAACACCGGGGAGCTGTTTTTT

V gene: TRBV12-3/TRBV12-4
D gene: TRBD1
clone size: .
J gene: TRBJ1-2
CDR3 protein: CASSLGTGITTNYGYTF
CDR3 DNA: TGTGCCAGCAGTTTAGGGACAGGAATTACAACTAACTATGGCTACACCTTC

V gene: TRBV28
D gene: .
clone size: many
J gene: TRBJ1-2
CDR3 protein: CASSFTGAGRLYGYTF
CDR3 DNA: TGTGCCAGCAGTTTTACGGGGGCAGGGCGTCTCTATGGCTACACCTTC

V gene: TRBV2
D gene: .
clone size: many
J gene: TRBJ1-1
CDR3 protein: CASSDEVGAEAFF
CDR3 DNA: TGCGCCAGCAGTGATGAGGTGGGGGCTGAAGCTTTCTTT

V gene: TRBV12-3/TRBV12-4
D gene: .
clone size: many
J gene: TRBJ2-7
CDR3 protein: CASSSADRSWDYEQYF
CDR3 DNA: TGTGCCAGCAGTTCCGCTGACAGGTCATGGGACTACGAGCAGTACTTC

V gene: TRBV7-2
D gene: TRBD1
clone size: .
J gene: TRBJ2-5
CDR3 protein: CASSLMTGGQETQYF
CDR3 DNA: TGTGCCAGCAGCTTAATGACAGGGGGCCAGGAGACCCAGTACTTC

V gene: TRBV29-1
D gene: .
clone size: many
J gene: TRBJ1-1
CDR3 protein: CSVPGEAFF
CDR3 DNA: TGCAGCGTTCCCGGAGAAGCTTTCTTT

V gene: TRBV29-1
D gene: .
clone size: many
J gene: TRBJ2-7
CDR3 protein: CSVGARIWDGSYEQYF
CDR3 DNA: TGCAGCGTTGGGGCCCGCATATGGGACGGATCCTACGAGCAGTACTTC

V gene: TRBV12-3/TRBV12-4
D gene: TRBD1
clone size: many
J gene: TRBJ1-2
CDR3 protein: CASTIQGAWYGYTF
CDR3 DNA: TGTGCCAGCACCATACAGGGGGCATGGTATGGCTACACCTTC

V gene: TRBV6-2/TRBV6-3
D gene: .
clone size: many
J gene: TRBJ1-5
CDR3 protein: CASRSWATDQPPHF
CDR3 DNA: TGTGCCAGCCGTTCTTGGGCTACGGATCAGCCCCCGCATTTT

V gene: TRBV7-8
D gene: TRBD1
clone size: many
J gene: TRBJ2-5
CDR3 protein: CASSSDRGSGETQYF
CDR3 DNA: TGTGCCAGCAGCTCCGACAGGGGCTCGGGGGAGACCCAGTACTTC

V gene: TRBV12-3/TRBV12-4
D gene: .
clone size: .
J gene: TRBJ1-5
CDR3 protein: CASSFRRNQPQHF
CDR3 DNA: TGTGCCAGCAGTTTCCGACGAAATCAGCCCCAGCATTTT

V gene: TRBV19
D gene: TRBD1
clone size: many
J gene: TRBJ1-1
CDR3 protein: CATLRQGSSRGAAFF
CDR3 DNA: TGTGCCACCTTAAGACAGGGCTCTTCCAGAGGAGCAGCTTTCTTT

V gene: TRBV30
D gene: .
clone size: many
J gene: TRBJ2-7
CDR3 protein: CAWRKPQGKQYF
CDR3 DNA: TGTGCCTGGAGGAAACCTCAGGGAAAGCAGTACTTC

V gene: TRBV27
D gene: .
clone size: many
J gene: TRBJ1-5
CDR3 protein: CASSRDANQPQHF
CDR3 DNA: TGTGCCAGCAGTCGGGATGCCAATCAGCCCCAGCATTTT

V gene: TRBV15
D gene: .
clone size: .
J gene: TRBJ2-2
CDR3 protein: CATSKDLFPGELFF
CDR3 DNA: TGTGCCACCAGCAAGGACCTTTTCCCCGGGGAGCTGTTTTTT

V gene: TRBV15
D gene: .
clone size: .
J gene: TRBJ1-6
CDR3 protein: CATSTRTEGYSPLHF
CDR3 DNA: TGTGCCACCAGCACTCGGACAGAAGGGTATTCACCCCTCCACTTT

V gene: TRBV25-1
D gene: .
clone size: few
J gene: TRBJ2-5
CDR3 protein: CASRPVGEETQYF
CDR3 DNA: TGTGCCAGCAGACCGGTCGGGGAAGAGACCCAGTACTTC

V gene: TRBV30
D gene: .
clone size: many
J gene: TRBJ1-1
CDR3 protein: CAWRTGNTEAFF
CDR3 DNA: TGTGCCTGGAGGACTGGCAACACTGAAGCTTTCTTT

V gene: TRBV7-6
D gene: TRBD2
clone size: .
J gene: TRBJ2-2
CDR3 protein: CASSPIAGGPRAGELFF
CDR3 DNA: TGTGCCAGCAGCCCAATAGCGGGAGGGCCGCGCGCCGGGGAGCTGTTTTTT

V gene: TRBV27
D gene: .
clone size: many
J gene: TRBJ2-7
CDR3 protein: CASSLSSGLYEQYF
CDR3 DNA: TGTGCCAGCAGTTTATCTAGCGGCCTCTACGAGCAGTACTTC

V gene: TRBV20-1
D gene: .
clone size: many
J gene: TRBJ1-6
CDR3 protein: CSARGGLGNSPLHF
CDR3 DNA: TGCAGTGCTAGAGGGGGATTGGGTAATTCACCCCTCCACTTT

V gene: TRBV19
D gene: .
clone size: many
J gene: TRBJ2-6
CDR3 protein: CASSGGRYSGANVLTF
CDR3 DNA: TGTGCCAGTAGTGGGGGACGGTACTCTGGGGCCAACGTCCTGACTTTC